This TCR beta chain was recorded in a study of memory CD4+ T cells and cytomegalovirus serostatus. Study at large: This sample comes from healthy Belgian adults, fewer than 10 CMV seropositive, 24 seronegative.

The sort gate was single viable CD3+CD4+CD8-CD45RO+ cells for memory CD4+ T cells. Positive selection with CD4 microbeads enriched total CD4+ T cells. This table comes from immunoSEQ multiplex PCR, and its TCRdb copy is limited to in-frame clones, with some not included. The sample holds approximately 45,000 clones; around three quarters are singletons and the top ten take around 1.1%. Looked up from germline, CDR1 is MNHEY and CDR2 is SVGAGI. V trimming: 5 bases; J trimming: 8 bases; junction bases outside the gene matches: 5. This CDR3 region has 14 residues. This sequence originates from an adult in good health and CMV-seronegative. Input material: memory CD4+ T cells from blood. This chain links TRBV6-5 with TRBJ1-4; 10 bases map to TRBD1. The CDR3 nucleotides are TGTGCCAGCAGTCGACAGGGGGCTAGGGAAAAACTGTTTTTT. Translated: CASSRQGAREKLFF.